The next 4 T cell receptor beta chains were all read from a single sample in a study of neurological immune-mediated disorders. TCRdb analysed the 5' RACE reads with MiXCR anew, one entry per CDR3 protein. Among roughly 30,000 distinct CDR3 sequences listed, around 21% were seen once. The specimen was CD4+ T cells from blood. Receptor source: a man aged 45-60 years with HTLV-1-associated myelopathy (HAM/TSP).

This clonotype was seen repeatedly, ten times or more. The gene calls are TRBV29-1 and TRBJ2-4; D uncertain. Trimming removed 1 base at V and 0 bases at J, with 13 bases between. Germline lookup yields CDR1 SQVTM and CDR2 ANQGSEA. The length of the CDR3 is 16 residues. CDR3 sequence: CSVEGARSLAKNIQYF. The CDR3 nucleotides are TGCAGCGTTGAAGGGGCGAGGAGCCTAGCCAAAAACATTCAGTACTTC.

This clonotype was seen ten or more times. The chain employs TRBV20-1 and TRBJ2-1; 10 bases match TRBD2. V shed 3 bases, J shed 4 bases, and the junction held 6 bases outside the gene matches. CDR3 length: 15 amino acids. Per germline, CDR1 DFQATT and CDR2 SNEGSKA (reference sequence). The CDR3: CSARLAGGSYNEQFF. CDR3 coding DNA: TGCAGTGCTAGGTTAGCGGGGGGATCTTACAATGAGCAGTTCTTC.

This clonotype was picked up many times. This chain links TRBV5-1 with TRBJ2-2; a possible D gene is TRBD1 (5 bases). V was cut by 4 bases and J by 1 base, with 11 bases left in between. Germline CDR1 SGHRS, CDR2 YFSETQ. CDR3 size: 15 residues. The CDR3, as DNA: TGCGCCAGCAGCCCGATACAGGAGAACACCGGGGAGCTGTTTTTT. Protein: CASSPIQENTGELFF.

This clonotype came up many times. The V and J genes are TRBV9 and TRBJ2-1; 9 bases line up with TRBD2. With V trimmed by 4 bases and J by 3 bases, 8 bases remained unmatched. CDR1 is SGDLS, CDR2 YYNGEE, per germline. The CDR3 is 16 residues long. As DNA, the CDR3 is TGTGCCAGCAGCATAGCCGGGACTAGCAGCTACAATGAGCAGTTCTTC. Translation: CASSIAGTSSYNEQFF.